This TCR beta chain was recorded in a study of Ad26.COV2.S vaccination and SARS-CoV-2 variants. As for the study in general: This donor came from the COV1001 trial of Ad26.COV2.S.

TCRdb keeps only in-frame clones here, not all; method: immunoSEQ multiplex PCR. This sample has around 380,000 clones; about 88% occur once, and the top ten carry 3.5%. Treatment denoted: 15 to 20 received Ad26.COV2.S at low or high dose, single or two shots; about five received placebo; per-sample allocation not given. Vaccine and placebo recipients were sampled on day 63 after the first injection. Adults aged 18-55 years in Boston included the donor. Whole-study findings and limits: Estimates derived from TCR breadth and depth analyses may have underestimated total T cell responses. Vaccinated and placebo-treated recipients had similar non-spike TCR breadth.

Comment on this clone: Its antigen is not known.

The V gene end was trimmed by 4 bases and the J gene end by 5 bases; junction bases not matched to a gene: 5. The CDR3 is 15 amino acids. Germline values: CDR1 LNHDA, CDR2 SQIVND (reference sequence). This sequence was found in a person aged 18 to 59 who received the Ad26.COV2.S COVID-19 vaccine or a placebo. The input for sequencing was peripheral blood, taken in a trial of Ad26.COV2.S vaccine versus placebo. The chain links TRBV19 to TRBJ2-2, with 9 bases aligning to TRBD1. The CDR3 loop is CASSRVGQGTGELFF. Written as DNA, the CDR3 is TGTGCCAGTAGTAGGGTGGGACAGGGTACCGGGGAGCTGTTTTTT.